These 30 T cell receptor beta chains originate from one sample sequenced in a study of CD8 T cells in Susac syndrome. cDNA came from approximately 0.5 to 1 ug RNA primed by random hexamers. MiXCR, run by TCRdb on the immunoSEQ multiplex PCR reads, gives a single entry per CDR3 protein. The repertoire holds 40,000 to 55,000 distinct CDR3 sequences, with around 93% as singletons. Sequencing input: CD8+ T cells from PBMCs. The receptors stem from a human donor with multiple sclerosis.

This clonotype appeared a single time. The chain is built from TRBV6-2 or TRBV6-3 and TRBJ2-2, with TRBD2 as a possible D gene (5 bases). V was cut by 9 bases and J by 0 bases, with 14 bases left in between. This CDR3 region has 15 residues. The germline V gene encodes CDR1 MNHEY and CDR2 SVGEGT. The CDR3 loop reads CASFGIHANTGELFF. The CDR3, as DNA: TGTGCCAGTTTCGGGATTCACGCGAACACCGGGGAGCTGTTTTTT.

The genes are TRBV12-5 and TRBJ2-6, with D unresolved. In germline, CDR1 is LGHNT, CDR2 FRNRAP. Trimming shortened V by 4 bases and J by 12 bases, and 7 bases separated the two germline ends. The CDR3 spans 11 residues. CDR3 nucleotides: TGTGCTAGTGGTTCCCTCCCCGTCCTGACTTTC. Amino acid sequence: CASGSLPVLTF. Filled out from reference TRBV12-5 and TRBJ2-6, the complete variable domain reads DARVTQTPRHKVTEMGQEVTMRCQPILGHNTVFWYRQTMMQGLELLAYFRNRAPLDDSGMPKDRFSAEMPDATLATLKIQPSEPRDSAVYFCASGSLPVLTFGAGSRLTVL.

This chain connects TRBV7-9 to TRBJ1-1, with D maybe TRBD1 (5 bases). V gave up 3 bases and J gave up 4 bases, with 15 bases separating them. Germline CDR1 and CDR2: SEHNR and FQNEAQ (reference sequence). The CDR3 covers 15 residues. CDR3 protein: CASSFGGARGTEAFF. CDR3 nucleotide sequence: TGTGCCAGCAGCTTTGGAGGGGCGAGGGGCACTGAAGCTTTCTTT.

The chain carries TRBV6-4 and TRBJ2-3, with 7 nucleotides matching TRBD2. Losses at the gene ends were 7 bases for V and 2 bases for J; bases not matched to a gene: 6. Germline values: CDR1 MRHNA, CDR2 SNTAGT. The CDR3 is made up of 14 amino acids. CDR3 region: CASKAAGDTDTQYF. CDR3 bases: TGTGCCAGCAAGGCGGCGGGGGACACAGATACGCAGTATTTT.

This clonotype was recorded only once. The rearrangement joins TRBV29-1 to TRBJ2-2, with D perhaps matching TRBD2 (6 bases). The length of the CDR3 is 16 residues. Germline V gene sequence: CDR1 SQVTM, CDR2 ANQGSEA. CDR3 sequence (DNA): TGCAGTGCCCACGGGGGTCTAGGACAAAACACCGGGGAGCTGTTTTTT. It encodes CSAHGGLGQNTGELFF.

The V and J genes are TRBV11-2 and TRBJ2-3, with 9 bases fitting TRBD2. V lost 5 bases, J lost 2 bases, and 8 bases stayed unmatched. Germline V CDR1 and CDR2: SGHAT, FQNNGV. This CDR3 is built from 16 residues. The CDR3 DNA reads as TGTGCCAGCAGCCCCAAGAGCGGGGGGCCCACAGATACGCAGTATTTT. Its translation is CASSPKSGGPTDTQYF.

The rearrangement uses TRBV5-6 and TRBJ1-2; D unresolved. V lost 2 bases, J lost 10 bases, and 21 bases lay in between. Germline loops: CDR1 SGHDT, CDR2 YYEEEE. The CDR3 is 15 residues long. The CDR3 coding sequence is TGTGCCAGCAGCTTAAAACCCCTTGTCGTAATTGCCTACACCTTC. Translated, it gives CASSLKPLVVIAYTF.

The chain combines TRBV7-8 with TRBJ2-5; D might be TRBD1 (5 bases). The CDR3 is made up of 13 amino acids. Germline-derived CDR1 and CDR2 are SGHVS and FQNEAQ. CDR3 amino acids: CTTGISPQETQYF. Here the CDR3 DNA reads TGTACCACAGGAATAAGTCCCCAAGAGACCCAGTACTTC. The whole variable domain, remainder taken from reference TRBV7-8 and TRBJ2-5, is GAGVSQSPRYKVAKRGQDVALRCDPISGHVSLFWYQQALGQGPEFLTYFQNEAQLDKSGLPSDRFFAERPEGSVSTLKIQRTQQEDSAVYLCTTGISPQETQYFGPGTRLLVL.

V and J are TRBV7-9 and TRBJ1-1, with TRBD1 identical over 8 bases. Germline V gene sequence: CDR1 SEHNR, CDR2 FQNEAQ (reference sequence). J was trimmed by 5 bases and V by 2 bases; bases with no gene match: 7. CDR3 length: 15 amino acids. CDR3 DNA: TGTGCCAGCAGCTTACAGGGGGCTAGGGGGACTGAAGCTTTCTTT. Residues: CASSLQGARGTEAFF.

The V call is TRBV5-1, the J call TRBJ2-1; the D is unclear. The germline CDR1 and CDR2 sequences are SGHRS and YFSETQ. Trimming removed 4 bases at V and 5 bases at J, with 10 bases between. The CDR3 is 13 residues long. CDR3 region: CASSPAGNNEQFF. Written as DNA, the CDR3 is TGCGCCAGCAGCCCGGCAGGAAACAATGAGCAGTTCTTC. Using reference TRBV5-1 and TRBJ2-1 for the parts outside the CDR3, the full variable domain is KAGVTQTPRYLIKTRGQQVTLSCSPISGHRSVSWYQQTPGQGLQFLFEYFSETQRNKGNFPGRFSGRQFSNSRSEMNVSTLELGDSALYLCASSPAGNNEQFFGPGTRLTVL.

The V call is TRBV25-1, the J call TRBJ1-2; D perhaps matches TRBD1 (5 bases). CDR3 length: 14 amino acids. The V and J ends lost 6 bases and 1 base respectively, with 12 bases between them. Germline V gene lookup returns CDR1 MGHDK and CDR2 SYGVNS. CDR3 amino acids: CASRAGTDNYGYTF. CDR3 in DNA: TGTGCCAGCAGGGCCGGGACGGATAACTATGGCTACACCTTC.

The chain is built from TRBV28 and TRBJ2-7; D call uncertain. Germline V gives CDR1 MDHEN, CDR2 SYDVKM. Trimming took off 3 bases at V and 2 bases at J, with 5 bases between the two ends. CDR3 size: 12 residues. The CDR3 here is CASSFPTYEQYF. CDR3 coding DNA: TGTGCCAGCAGTTTTCCCACCTACGAGCAGTACTTC.

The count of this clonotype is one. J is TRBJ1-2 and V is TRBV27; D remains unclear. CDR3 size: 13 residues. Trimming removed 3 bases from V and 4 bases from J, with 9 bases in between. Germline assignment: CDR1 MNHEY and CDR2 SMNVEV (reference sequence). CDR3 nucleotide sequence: TGTGCCAGCAGTTTGGGGTCAGGCTATGGCTACACCTTC. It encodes CASSLGSGYGYTF.

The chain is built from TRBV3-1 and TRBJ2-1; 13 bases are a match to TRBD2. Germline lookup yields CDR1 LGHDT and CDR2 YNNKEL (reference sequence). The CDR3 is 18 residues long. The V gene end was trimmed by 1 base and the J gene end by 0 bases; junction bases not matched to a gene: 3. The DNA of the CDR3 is TGTGCCAGCAGCCAAGGGACTAGCGGGGGTAGCTCCTACAATGAGCAGTTCTTC. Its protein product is CASSQGTSGGSSYNEQFF.

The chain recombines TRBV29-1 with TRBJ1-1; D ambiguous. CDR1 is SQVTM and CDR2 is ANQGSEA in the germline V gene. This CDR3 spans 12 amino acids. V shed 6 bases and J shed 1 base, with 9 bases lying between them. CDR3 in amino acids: CSVQVGNTEAFF. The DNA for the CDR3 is TGCAGCGTCCAAGTAGGGAACACTGAAGCTTTCTTT.

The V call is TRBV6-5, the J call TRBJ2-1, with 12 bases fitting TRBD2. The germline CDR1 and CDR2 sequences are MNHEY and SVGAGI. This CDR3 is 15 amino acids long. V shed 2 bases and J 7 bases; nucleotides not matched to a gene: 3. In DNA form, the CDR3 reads TGTGCCAGCAGTTACCCGGGACTAGCGGGTAATGAGCAGTTCTTC. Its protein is CASSYPGLAGNEQFF.

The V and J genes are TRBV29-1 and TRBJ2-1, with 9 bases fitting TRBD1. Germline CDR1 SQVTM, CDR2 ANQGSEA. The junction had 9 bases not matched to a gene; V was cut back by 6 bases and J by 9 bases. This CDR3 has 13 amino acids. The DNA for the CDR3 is TGCAGCGTCGACAGGGGGTATAGTATTGAGCAGTTCTTC. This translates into CSVDRGYSIEQFF.

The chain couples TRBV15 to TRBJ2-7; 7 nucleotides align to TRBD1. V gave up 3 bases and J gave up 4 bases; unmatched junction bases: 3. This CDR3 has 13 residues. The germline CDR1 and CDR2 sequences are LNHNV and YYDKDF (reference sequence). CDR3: CATSSARGYEQYF. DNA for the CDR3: TGTGCCACCAGCAGTGCCAGGGGGTACGAGCAGTACTTC.

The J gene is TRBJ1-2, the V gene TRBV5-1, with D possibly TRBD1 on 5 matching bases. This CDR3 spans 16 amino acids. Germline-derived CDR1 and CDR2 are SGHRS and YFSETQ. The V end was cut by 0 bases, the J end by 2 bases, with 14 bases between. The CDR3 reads CASSLAGGEINYGYTF. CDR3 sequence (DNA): TGCGCCAGCAGCTTGGCCGGGGGGGAGATAAACTATGGCTACACCTTC.

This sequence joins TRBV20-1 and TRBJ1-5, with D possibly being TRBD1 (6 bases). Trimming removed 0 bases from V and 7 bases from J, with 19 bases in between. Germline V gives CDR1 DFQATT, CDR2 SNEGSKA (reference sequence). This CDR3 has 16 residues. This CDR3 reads CSARDRGPNYGQPQHF. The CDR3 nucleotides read TGCAGTGCTAGAGATCGGGGGCCGAACTATGGGCAGCCCCAGCATTTT.

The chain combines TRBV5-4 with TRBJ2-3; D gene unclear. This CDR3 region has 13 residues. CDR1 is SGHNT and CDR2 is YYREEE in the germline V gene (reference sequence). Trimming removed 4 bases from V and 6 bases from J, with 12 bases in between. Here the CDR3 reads CASSDVLVDTQYF. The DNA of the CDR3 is TGTGCCAGCAGCGATGTTCTAGTTGATACGCAGTATTTT.

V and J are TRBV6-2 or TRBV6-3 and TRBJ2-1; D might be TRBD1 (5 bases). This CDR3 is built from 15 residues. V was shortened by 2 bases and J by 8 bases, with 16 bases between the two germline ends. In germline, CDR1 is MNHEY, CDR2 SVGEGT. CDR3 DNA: TGTGCCAGCAGTTACAGGTTTCTAGAAGGGGATGAGCAGTTCTTC. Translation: CASSYRFLEGDEQFF.

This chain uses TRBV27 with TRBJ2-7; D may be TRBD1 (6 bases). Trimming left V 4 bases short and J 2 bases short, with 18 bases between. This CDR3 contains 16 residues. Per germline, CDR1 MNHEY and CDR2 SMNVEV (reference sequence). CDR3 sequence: CASSYSTGHQTYEQYF. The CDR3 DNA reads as TGTGCCAGCAGTTATTCTACGGGACATCAGACCTACGAGCAGTACTTC.

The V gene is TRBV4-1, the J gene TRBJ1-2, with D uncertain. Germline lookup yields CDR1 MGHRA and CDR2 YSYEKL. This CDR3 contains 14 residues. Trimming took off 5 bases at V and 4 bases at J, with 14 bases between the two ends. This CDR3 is CASSNSFEGYGYTF. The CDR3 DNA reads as TGCGCCAGCAGCAATTCATTTGAGGGCTATGGCTACACCTTC.

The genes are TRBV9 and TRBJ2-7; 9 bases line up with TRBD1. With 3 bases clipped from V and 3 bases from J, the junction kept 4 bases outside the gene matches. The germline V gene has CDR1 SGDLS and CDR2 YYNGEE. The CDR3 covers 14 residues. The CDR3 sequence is CASSARDRVYEQYF. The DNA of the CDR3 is TGTGCCAGCAGCGCGCGGGACAGGGTCTACGAGCAGTACTTC.

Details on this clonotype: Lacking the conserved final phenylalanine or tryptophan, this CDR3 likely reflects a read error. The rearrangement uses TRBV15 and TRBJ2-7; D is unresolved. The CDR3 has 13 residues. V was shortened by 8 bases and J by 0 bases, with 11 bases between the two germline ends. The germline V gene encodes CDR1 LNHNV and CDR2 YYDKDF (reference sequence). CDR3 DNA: TGTGCCACCCGGGCCCAGAGCTCCTACGAGCAGTACTCC. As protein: CATRAQSSYEQYS.

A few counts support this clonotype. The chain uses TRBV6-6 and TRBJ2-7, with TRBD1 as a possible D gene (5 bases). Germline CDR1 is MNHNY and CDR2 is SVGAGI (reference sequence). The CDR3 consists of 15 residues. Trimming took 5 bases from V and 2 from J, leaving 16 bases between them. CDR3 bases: TGTGCCAGCAGTCCTATTCTGACAGAAACCTACGAGCAGTACTTC. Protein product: CASSPILTETYEQYF.

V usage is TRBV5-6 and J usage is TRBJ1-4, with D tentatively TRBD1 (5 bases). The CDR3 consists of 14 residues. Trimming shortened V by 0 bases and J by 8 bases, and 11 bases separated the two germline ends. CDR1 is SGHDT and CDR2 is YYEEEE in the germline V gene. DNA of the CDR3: TGTGCCAGCAGCTTGGCCATGGGGGGAGAAAAACTGTTTTTT. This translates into CASSLAMGGEKLFF. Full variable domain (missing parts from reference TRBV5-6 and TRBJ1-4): DAGVTQSPTHLIKTRGQQVTLRCSPKSGHDTVSWYQQALGQGPQFIFQYYEEEERQRGNFPDRFSGHQFPNYSSELNVNALLLGDSALYLCASSLAMGGEKLFFGSGTQLSVL.

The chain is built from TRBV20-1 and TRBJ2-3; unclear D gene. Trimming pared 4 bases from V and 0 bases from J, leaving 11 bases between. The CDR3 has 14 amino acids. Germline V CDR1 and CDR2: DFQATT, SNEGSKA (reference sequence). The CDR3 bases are TGCAGTGCTAACGTGGAGTTTAGCACAGATACGCAGTATTTT. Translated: CSANVEFSTDTQYF.

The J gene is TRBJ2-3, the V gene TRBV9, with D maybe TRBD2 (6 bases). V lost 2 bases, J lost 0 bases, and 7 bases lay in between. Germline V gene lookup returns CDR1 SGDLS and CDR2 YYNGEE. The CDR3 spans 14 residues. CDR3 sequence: CASSVAGSTDTQYF. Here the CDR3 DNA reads TGTGCCAGCAGCGTGGCGGGGAGCACAGATACGCAGTATTTT.